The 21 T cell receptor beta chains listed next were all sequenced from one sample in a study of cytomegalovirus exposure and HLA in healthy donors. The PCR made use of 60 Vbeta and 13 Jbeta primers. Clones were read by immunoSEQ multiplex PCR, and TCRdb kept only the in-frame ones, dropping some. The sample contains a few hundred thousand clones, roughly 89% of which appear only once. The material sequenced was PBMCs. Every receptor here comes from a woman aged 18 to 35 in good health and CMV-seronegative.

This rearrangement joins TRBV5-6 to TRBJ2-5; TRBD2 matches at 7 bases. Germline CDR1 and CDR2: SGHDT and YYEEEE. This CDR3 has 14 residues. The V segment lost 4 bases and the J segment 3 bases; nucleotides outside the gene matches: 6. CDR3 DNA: TGTGCCAGCAGCGTACAACGGGGGGAAGAGACCCAGTACTTC. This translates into CASSVQRGEETQYF.

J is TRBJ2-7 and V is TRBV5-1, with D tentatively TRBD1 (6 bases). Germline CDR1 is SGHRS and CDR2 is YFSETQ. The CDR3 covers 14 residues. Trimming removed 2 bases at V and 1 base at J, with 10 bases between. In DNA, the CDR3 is TGCGCCAGCAGCTTACGTACAGGGTCCTACGAGCAGTACTTC. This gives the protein CASSLRTGSYEQYF.

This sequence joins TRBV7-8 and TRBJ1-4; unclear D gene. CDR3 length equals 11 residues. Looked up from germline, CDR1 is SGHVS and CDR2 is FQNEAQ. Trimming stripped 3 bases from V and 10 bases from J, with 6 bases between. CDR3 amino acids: CASSFEGKLFF. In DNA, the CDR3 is TGTGCCAGCAGCTTCGAGGGAAAACTGTTTTTT.

The chain's CDR3 is CASGWDPDSHTGELFF. Here the CDR3 DNA reads TGTGCTAGTGGTTGGGACCCGGACAGTCACACCGGGGAGCTGTTTTTT. The chain couples TRBV12-5 to TRBJ2-2; tentative D call: TRBD1 (6 bases). CDR1 is LGHNT and CDR2 is FRNRAP in the germline V gene. The length of the CDR3 is 16 residues. Trimming pared 4 bases from V and 3 bases from J, leaving 15 bases between.

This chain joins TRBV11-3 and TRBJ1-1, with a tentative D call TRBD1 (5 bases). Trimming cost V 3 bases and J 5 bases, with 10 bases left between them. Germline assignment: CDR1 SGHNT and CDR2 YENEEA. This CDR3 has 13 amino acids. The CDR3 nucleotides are TGTGCCAGCAGCTTCAGGGAGGGAACTGAAGCTTTCTTT. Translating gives CASSFREGTEAFF.

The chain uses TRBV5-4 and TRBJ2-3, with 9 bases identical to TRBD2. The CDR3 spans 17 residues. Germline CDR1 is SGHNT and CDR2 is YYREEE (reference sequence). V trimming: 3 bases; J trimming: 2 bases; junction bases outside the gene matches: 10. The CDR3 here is CASSSVGGLASTDTQYF. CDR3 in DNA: TGTGCCAGCAGCTCGGTAGGGGGACTAGCCTCCACAGATACGCAGTATTTT.

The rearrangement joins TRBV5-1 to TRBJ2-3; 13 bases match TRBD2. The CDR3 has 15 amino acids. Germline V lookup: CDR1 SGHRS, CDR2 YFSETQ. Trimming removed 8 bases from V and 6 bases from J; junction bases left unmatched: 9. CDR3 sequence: CASKELAGGLDTQYF. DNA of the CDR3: TGCGCCAGTAAGGAACTAGCGGGGGGGCTGGATACGCAGTATTTT.

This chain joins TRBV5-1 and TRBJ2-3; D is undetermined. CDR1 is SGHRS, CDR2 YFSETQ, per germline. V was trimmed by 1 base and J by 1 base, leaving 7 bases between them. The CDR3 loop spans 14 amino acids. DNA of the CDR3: TGCGCCAGCAGCTTGAATGTCGGCACAGATACGCAGTATTTT. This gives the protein CASSLNVGTDTQYF.

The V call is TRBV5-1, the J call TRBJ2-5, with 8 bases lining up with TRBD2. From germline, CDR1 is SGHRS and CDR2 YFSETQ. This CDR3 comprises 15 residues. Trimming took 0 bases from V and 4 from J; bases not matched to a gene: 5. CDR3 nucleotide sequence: TGCGCCAGCAGCTTGGGAGCGGGGGCTCCAGAGACCCAGTACTTC. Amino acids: CASSLGAGAPETQYF.

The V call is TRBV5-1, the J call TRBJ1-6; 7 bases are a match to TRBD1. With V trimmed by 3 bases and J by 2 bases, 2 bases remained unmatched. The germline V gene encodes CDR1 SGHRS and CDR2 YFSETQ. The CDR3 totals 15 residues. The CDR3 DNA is TGCGCCAGCAGCTGGGGACAGCCCTATAATTCACCCCTCCACTTT. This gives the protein CASSWGQPYNSPLHF.

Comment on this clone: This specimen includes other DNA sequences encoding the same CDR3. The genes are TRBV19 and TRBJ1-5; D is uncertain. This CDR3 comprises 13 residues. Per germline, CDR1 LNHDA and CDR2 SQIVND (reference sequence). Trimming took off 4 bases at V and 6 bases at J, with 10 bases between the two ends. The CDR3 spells CASSTGVGQPQHF. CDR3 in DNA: TGTGCCAGTAGTACGGGAGTAGGTCAGCCCCAGCATTTT.

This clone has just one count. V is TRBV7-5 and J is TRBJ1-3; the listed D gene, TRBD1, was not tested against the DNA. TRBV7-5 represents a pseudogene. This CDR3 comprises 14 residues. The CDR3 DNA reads TGTGCCAGAAGCCGGGACGGGACAGGAAACACCATATATTTT. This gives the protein CARSRDGTGNTIYF.

CDR3 nucleotide sequence: TGTGCCAGCAGCGTATCGTCGACTTCCTACTCATATGGCTACACCTTC. This sequence encodes CASSVSSTSYSYGYTF. The chain carries TRBV9 and TRBJ1-2; D is unresolved. Trimming stripped 1 base from V and 5 bases from J, with 18 bases between. CDR1 and CDR2 (germline): SGDLS, YYNGEE. This CDR3 has 16 residues.

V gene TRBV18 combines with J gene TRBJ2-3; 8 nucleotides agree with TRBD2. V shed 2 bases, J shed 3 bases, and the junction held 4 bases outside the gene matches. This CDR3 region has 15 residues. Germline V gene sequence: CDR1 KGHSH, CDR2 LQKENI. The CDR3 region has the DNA TGTGCCAGCTCACCATCATCTAGCGGGACAGATACGCAGTATTTT. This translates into CASSPSSSGTDTQYF. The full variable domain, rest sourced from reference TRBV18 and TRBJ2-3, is NAGVMQNPRHLVRRRGQEARLRCSPMKGHSHVYWYRQLPEEGLKFMVYLQKENIIDESGMPKERFSAEFPKEGPSILRIQQVVRGDSAAYFCASSPSSSGTDTQYFGPGTRLTVL.

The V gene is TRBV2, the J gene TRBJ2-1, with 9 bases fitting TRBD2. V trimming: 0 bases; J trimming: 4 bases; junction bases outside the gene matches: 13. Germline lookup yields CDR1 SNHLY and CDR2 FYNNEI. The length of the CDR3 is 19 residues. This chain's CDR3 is CASSEALSLSGGSYNEQFF. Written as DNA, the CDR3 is TGTGCCAGCAGTGAAGCGCTTTCACTGAGCGGGGGGTCTTACAATGAGCAGTTCTTC.

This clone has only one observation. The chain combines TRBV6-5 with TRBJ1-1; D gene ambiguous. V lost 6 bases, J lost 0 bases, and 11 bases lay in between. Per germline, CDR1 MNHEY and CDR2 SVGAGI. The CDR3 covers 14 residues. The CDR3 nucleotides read TGTGCCAGCAGAATCAGGCTCATGAACACTGAAGCTTTCTTT. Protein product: CASRIRLMNTEAFF.

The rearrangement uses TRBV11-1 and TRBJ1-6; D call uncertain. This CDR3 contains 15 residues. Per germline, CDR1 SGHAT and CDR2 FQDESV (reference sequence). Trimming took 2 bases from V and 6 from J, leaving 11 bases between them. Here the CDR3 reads CASSLSVGGNSPLHF. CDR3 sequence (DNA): TGTGCCAGCAGCTTATCAGTGGGAGGTAATTCACCCCTCCACTTT.

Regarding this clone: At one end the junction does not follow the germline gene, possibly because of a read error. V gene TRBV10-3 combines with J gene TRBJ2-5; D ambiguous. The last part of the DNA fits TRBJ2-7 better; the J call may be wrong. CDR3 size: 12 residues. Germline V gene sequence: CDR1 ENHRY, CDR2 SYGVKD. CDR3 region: CAIMAVNYEQYF. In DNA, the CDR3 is TGTGCTATCATGGCAGTTAACTACGAGCAGTACTTC.

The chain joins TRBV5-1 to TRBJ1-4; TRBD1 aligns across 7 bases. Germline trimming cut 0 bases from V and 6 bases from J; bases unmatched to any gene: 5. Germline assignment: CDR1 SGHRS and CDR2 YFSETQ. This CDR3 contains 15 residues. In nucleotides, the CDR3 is TGCGCCAGCAGCTTGGCCCTCAGGGGGGATGAAAAACTGTTTTTT. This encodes CASSLALRGDEKLFF.

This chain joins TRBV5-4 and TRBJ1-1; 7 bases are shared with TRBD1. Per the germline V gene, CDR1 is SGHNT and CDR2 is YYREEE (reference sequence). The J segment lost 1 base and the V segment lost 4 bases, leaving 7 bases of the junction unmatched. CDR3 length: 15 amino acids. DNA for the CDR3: TGTGCCAGCAGCCAGCAGGGGGTAAAGAACACTGAAGCTTTCTTT. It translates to CASSQQGVKNTEAFF.

The chain's CDR3 is CASRDRDSGRTGELFF. For the CDR3, the DNA is TGTGCCAGCAGGGACCGGGACTCCGGTCGAACCGGGGAGCTGTTTTTT. The chain couples TRBV2 to TRBJ2-2; perhaps TRBD2 as D (6 bases). The CDR3 has 16 amino acids. V shed 6 bases and J shed 5 bases, with 19 bases lying between them. Germline-derived CDR1 and CDR2 are SNHLY and FYNNEI.